This T cell receptor (beta chain) is from a study of T-cell memory formation after mild COVID-19. For the study at large: TCR clustering was largely donor specific.

One entry per CDR3 protein, called by TCRdb with MiXCR from the 5' RACE reads. The sample has about 340,000 distinct CDR3 sequences, more than 15% seen once; the top ten hold under 25%. The V and J ends lost 1 base and 6 bases, in that order; junction bases with no gene match: 7. The CDR3 extends over 15 amino acids. Study conclusions and caveats: Still unconfirmed is whether the second-wave clones peaking on day 37 recognized SARS-CoV-2. The main location of contracting CD4+ clones was CM and EM, and that of contracting CD8+ clones was EMRA.

This clonotype was seen more than once but under ten times. Antigen unknown. This clonotype originated in a man between 18 and 29 years old who had mild COVID-19 (a few samples of this study predate the infection). Cell type and time point are not known. Sample: PBMCs or a T cell subset sorted from them (not recorded which). The chain carries TRBV12-3 or TRBV12-4 and TRBJ1-1; 8 bases agree with TRBD1. CDR3 sequence (DNA): TGTGCCAGCAGTTTAGGTCAGGGGGCGAGCGCTGAAGCTTTCTTT. Protein sequence: CASSLGQGASAEAFF.